This entry lists 16 T cell receptor beta chains sequenced from one sample in a study of blood T cells in healthy people across ages. It was with a sample-barcoded 5' primer and a J-beta primer mix that a second PCR of roughly 7 to 11 cycles was run. One entry per CDR3 protein, called by TCRdb with MiXCR from the 5' RACE reads. The sample records roughly 800,000 distinct CDR3 sequences, 58% being singletons. Sequenced input: blood. These receptors originate from a man aged 30 to 45 in good health.

This clonotype was found a few times. This chain's CDR3 is CASSQDWDSGRKGDTQYF. For the CDR3, the DNA is TGTGCCAGCAGCCAAGACTGGGATAGCGGGAGGAAGGGAGATACGCAGTATTTT. V usage is TRBV4-2 and J usage is TRBJ2-3; TRBD2 aligns across 10 bases. The CDR3 runs 18 residues. The germline V gene encodes CDR1 LGHNA and CDR2 YNFKEQ. V was pared by 0 bases and J by 5 bases, with 11 bases of the junction left unmatched.

The chain couples TRBV20-1 to TRBJ2-5, with 12 bases fitting TRBD2. The length of the CDR3 is 17 residues. Trimming removed 3 bases from V and 4 bases from J; junction bases left unmatched: 12. Germline CDR1 is DFQATT and CDR2 is SNEGSKA (reference sequence). The CDR3 reads CSASGGTETSGGETQYF. As DNA, the CDR3 is TGCAGTGCTAGTGGAGGGACAGAGACTAGCGGGGGAGAGACCCAGTACTTC.

There are a few counts of this clonotype. The rearrangement joins TRBV7-2 to TRBJ2-3; a possible D gene is TRBD2 (5 bases). The V end lost 5 bases, the J end lost 6 bases, and 12 bases lay between the germline ends. The CDR3 is 13 residues long. CDR1 is SGHTA and CDR2 is FQGNSA in the germline V gene. CDR3 amino acids: CASSVTRSDTQYF. The CDR3 nucleotides read TGTGCCAGCAGCGTCACTAGATCTGATACGCAGTATTTT.

Only a few counts were recorded for this clonotype. This rearrangement joins TRBV7-2 to TRBJ2-1, with 8 bases identical to TRBD2. CDR3 length: 16 amino acids. The ends lost 5 bases at V and 3 bases at J; junction bases unmatched: 9. The germline gives CDR1 SGHTA, CDR2 FQGNSA. Written as DNA, the CDR3 is TGTGCCAGCAGCCCGGGGGGGAGGGTCTACTACAATGAGCAGTTCTTC. Translating gives CASSPGGRVYYNEQFF.

The chain has TRBV10-3 and TRBJ2-4; D remains ambiguous. The J call may be incorrect, as the DNA end agrees better with TRBJ2-7. The CDR3 covers 14 residues. Germline-derived CDR1 and CDR2 are ENHRY and SYGVKD. The CDR3 DNA follows: TGTGCCATCAGCACGAATCAGAAGCCCTGCGAGCAGTACTTC. Amino acids: CAISTNQKPCEQYF.

The chain combines TRBV20-1 with TRBJ2-1, with 7 bases aligning to TRBD2. The J call may be faulty, since TRBJ2-7 better matches the DNA end. Germline lookup yields CDR1 DFQATT and CDR2 SNEGSKA (reference sequence). This CDR3 is built from 17 residues. The chain's CDR3 is CSARMVLTLRDYNEQYF. The CDR3 bases are TGCAGTGCTAGAATGGTCCTCACTTTGCGGGACTACAATGAGCAGTACTTC.

The sample holds a few counts of this clonotype. The chain's CDR3 is CASSADTGGETQYF. Written as DNA, the CDR3 is TGTGCCAGCAGTGCCGACACAGGCGGGGAGACCCAGTACTTC. This sequence joins TRBV25-1 and TRBJ2-5; D is perhaps TRBD1 or TRBD2 (5 bases each). Germline assignment: CDR1 MGHDK and CDR2 SYGVNS. Trimming cost V 4 bases and J 5 bases, with 14 bases left between them. The CDR3 totals 14 residues.

This clonotype was seen more than once but under ten times. The V gene is TRBV29-1, the J gene TRBJ2-5; perhaps TRBD1 as D (6 bases). The V end was cut by 5 bases, the J end by 2 bases, with 9 bases between. Germline-derived CDR1 and CDR2 are SQVTM and ANQGSEA. CDR3 length: 12 residues. As DNA, the CDR3 is TGCAGCGTTCACAGGGTACAAGAGACCCAGTACTTC. Translation: CSVHRVQETQYF.

This clonotype has only a few counts. The chain carries TRBV3-1 and TRBJ2-5; D remains ambiguous. The V gene lost 0 bases and the J gene lost 5 bases, with 13 bases spanning the gap. The length of the CDR3 is 15 residues. Germline loops: CDR1 LGHDT, CDR2 YNNKEL (reference sequence). Written as DNA, the CDR3 is TGTGCCAGCAGCCAAGAGACCGGTGGGGTCGAGACCCAGTACTTC. This sequence encodes CASSQETGGVETQYF.

CDR3: CASSPGRGRGPQHF. CDR3 DNA: TGTGCCAGCAGCCCCGGCAGGGGGCGCGGGCCCCAGCATTTT. The chain uses TRBV5-8 and TRBJ1-5; 8 bases line up with TRBD1. The CDR3 covers 14 residues. The V gene's germline CDR1 is SGHTS and CDR2 YDEGEE. V lost 4 bases, J lost 9 bases, and 9 bases stayed unmatched.

This chain links TRBV4-3 with TRBJ2-1; D gene unclear. Trimming pared 3 bases from V and 4 bases from J, leaving 10 bases between. This CDR3 region has 14 residues. Germline lookup yields CDR1 LGHNA and CDR2 YSLEER. CDR3 sequence: CASSHLGFYNEQFF. DNA of the CDR3: TGCGCCAGCAGCCACCTGGGGTTTTACAATGAGCAGTTCTTC.

The rearrangement joins TRBV20-1 to TRBJ1-5; D is possibly TRBD1 (6 bases). V was pared by 5 bases and J by 6 bases, with 17 bases between. The germline gives CDR1 DFQATT, CDR2 SNEGSKA (reference sequence). This CDR3 has 14 residues. The DNA of the CDR3 is TGCAGTGCTCTACAGACAGGCCGGGGTCAGCCCCAGCATTTT. Translated: CSALQTGRGQPQHF.

Here the CDR3 reads CSARGRSNQPQHF. The DNA of the CDR3 is TGCAGTGCTAGGGGCCGTAGCAATCAGCCCCAGCATTTT. The J gene is TRBJ1-5, the V gene TRBV20-1; no clear D. Germline V gives CDR1 DFQATT, CDR2 SNEGSKA (reference sequence). V lost 3 bases to trimming and J lost 0 bases, with 6 bases between them. There are 13 residues in the CDR3.

The chain uses TRBV20-1 and TRBJ2-1, with TRBD2 as a possible D gene (6 bases). Germline V gives CDR1 DFQATT, CDR2 SNEGSKA (reference sequence). This CDR3 spans 15 amino acids. With 0 bases removed from V and 6 bases from J, the gap between germline ends came to 15 bases. CDR3 bases: TGCAGTGCTAGAGACCCCCGACTAGAATTCAATGAGCAGTTCTTC. Translated, it gives CSARDPRLEFNEQFF.

The chain joins TRBV5-1 to TRBJ2-3; 7 bases are shared with TRBD1. This CDR3 spans 14 amino acids. Trimming at V came to 4 bases and at J to 2 bases, leaving 4 bases not matched to a gene. Germline-derived CDR1 and CDR2 are SGHRS and YFSETQ. DNA for the CDR3: TGCGCCAGCAGCGGCGGACAGGTCACAGATACGCAGTATTTT. It translates to CASSGGQVTDTQYF.

The V call is TRBV28, the J call TRBJ2-5, with 9 bases aligning to TRBD1. Near its end, the DNA agrees better with TRBJ2-7, so the J call may be wrong. CDR3 length: 14 amino acids. The germline V gene has CDR1 MDHEN and CDR2 SYDVKM. The CDR3 nucleotides read TGTGCCAGCAGATCCGGGACAGGGCAACACGAGCAGTACTTC. This translates into CASRSGTGQHEQYF.